This T cell receptor (beta chain) was retrieved from a study of radiation and T cells in renal cell carcinoma. Whole-study results and caveats: No pretreatment tumor biopsies were available for baseline clonotypes. In blood, top tumor clones expanded by 2 weeks, shrinking by 4.

Remarks on this clone: Its specificity is unknown.

The CDR3 sequence is 13 residues long. Germline CDR1 SGHKS, CDR2 YYEKEE (reference sequence). V lost 0 bases to trimming and J lost 8 bases; unmatched junction nucleotides: 3. The time point is: baseline pretreatment blood. Treatment specified: 15 Gy SBRT to primary tumor, nephrectomy 4 weeks later. Radiation-treated patients gave blood at baseline, week 2 and week 4. The patient's renal cell carcinoma had clear cell pathology. TCRdb's table, derived via immunoSEQ multiplex PCR, lists solely in-frame clones and lacks some. The sample records about 150,000 clones, 88% being singletons. The chain carries TRBV5-5 and TRBJ1-2; 8 positions agree with TRBD1. The material was blood, obtained from a patient whose treatment included radiotherapy and nephrectomy. The receptor was derived from a woman in her seventies with renal cell carcinoma. CDR3 in DNA: TGTGCCAGCAGCTTGGGGACAGGGAGCGGCTACACCTTC. It encodes CASSLGTGSGYTF.